This T cell receptor beta chain was sequenced in a study of T cells after yellow fever vaccination (dated by TCRdb to about 2019). Study-wide context: The SMART-Seq v4 Ultra Low Input RNA kit was used to prepare libraries from fractions with low cell numbers. To follow T-cell clones before and after primary and booster YFV17D yellow fever vaccination, bulk TCR alpha and beta repertoires were sequenced over time. Two healthy male donors, one aged 18 to 30 and one aged 30 to 40 years, made up the cohort. Blood was collected at multiple timepoints before and after primary and secondary immunization, and bulk PBMC replicates and cell subsets were isolated.

Trimming takes 6 bases off V and 8 bases off J; junction bases not matched to a gene: 10. The germline V gene (reference sequence) gives CDR1 as LGHDT and CDR2 as YNNKEL. From its cysteine to its phenylalanine, the CDR3 spans 14 amino acids. The retained sequence is limited to the CDR3, 42 bases, with the frame set at the first base. With respect to this clonotype: The specificity of this receptor is unknown. Per-base qualities were not stored, and no clone one base away is much larger.

Synthesis of TCR cDNA relied on 5'RACE template switching, a step that introduced a universal primer site along with unique molecular identifiers. Priming of cDNA synthesis was performed from both the TCR alpha and TCR beta constant segments. Libraries were amplified in two PCR steps, with sample barcodes and sequencing adapters added in the second step. Sequencing of libraries was performed on Illumina HiSeq 2500 (2x100 bp) or NovaSeq (2x150 bp). The original pipeline was this. MIGEC handled demultiplexing of reads and collapsing into UMI consensus sequences, while MiXCR performed V(D)J alignment. Clonotypes responding to the vaccine were identified with edgeR on replicate PBMC samples, with the criteria of FDR below 0.01 and a log2 fold change above 5 up to day 15. Bulk clonotypes were assigned CD4 or CD8 identity according to which sequenced CD4 or CD8 repertoire held them at higher abundance. TCRdb redid the processing of the public reads, applying fastp at Q25 and MiXCR, and retained in-frame beta chains. Each CDR3 protein appears once, grouped with its most common genes and DNA. The V and J calls reflect TCRdb's pipeline rather than the authors' work. Recorded for this sample are under 700,000 distinct CDR3 sequences; roughly 17% of them occurred a single time. The top ten clonotypes cover approximately 15% of the sample.

What the work shows at the level of the full study, not this receptor alone: FACS-sorted repertoires could contain abundant contaminating clonotypes from the bulk population, so computational filtering was required. Compared with the primary T-cell response, the secondary T-cell response was weaker but faster, peaking on day 5 rather than day 15. Most clones expanded after primary vaccination (around 96% of CD4 and 70% to 90% of CD8) were re-detected after the booster, suggesting that broad memory maintenance occurred. Because the study included only two donors, the extent to which the findings can be generalized is limited. A small share of clonotypes occurred in both CD4 and CD8 compartments, likely arising from convergent recombination.

This specimen's treatment or condition label, interpreted: live attenuated yellow fever vaccine strain. At each blood-draw timepoint, two biological replicates of bulk PBMCs were obtained. A standard Ficoll-Paque protocol was used to isolate PBMCs from peripheral blood. TriZol was used to extract RNA from bulk PBMCs, CD4 and CD8 fractions, and dextramer-positive and dextramer-negative fractions. Recombination joined TRBV3-1 with TRBJ2-1; TRBD2 fits 7 bases in the junction. The sequence was obtained from a man aged 18 to 30 who received the YFV17D yellow fever vaccine. Sequenced here: PBMCs, sampled 5 days after the first yellow fever vaccination. The nucleotides are TGTGCCAGCAGGCGGGCTAGCGGTAAGCATGAGCAGTTCTTC. The encoded protein is CASRRASGKHEQFF.